A single sample is the source of the 23 T cell receptor beta chains below, sequenced in a study of human thymus T cells. The table came from immunoSEQ multiplex PCR; TCRdb's copy has only in-frame clones and leaves some out. The sample has roughly 120,000 clones, approximately 96% seen once; the top ten hold around 0.025%. The thymus tissue came from resections taken during corrective heart surgery. Sample: thymus tissue. These receptors were obtained from a boy younger than two with a congenital heart defect but otherwise immunologically healthy.

This chain links TRBV4-3 with TRBJ1-2; weak D call: TRBD1 (5 bases). The germline V gene encodes CDR1 LGHNA and CDR2 YSLEER. V gave up 0 bases and J gave up 8 bases, with 10 bases separating them. This CDR3 is 13 amino acids long. In DNA form, the CDR3 reads TGCGCCAGCAGCCAAGATATCAGGGTGGGCTACACCTTC. Translated: CASSQDIRVGYTF.

The chain has TRBV27 and TRBJ2-7; possible D gene TRBD1, 6 bases. The CDR3 has 17 amino acids. CDR1 and CDR2 (germline): MNHEY, SMNVEV (reference sequence). The V gene lost 5 bases and the J gene lost 1 base, with 21 bases spanning the gap. CDR3 residues: CASSRKTGIPTSYEQYF. The CDR3, as DNA: TGTGCCAGCAGTAGAAAGACAGGCATACCTACATCCTACGAGCAGTACTTC.

The V and J genes are TRBV6-5 and TRBJ1-5; 7 positions match TRBD1. V shed 6 bases and J 0 bases; nucleotides not matched to a gene: 5. CDR1 and CDR2 from the germline V gene are MNHEY and SVGAGI. The CDR3 extends over 15 amino acids. CDR3 DNA sequence: TGTGCCAGCAGCTTGGGACAGAATAGCAATCAGCCCCAGCATTTT. It translates to CASSLGQNSNQPQHF.

With respect to this clone: A junction boundary mismatches the germline segment, possibly from a read error. The CDR3 loop reads CASSWGGYGYTF. The CDR3 DNA is TGTGCTAGCAGCTGGGGGGGCTATGGCTACACCTTC. The V and J genes are TRBV7-7 and TRBJ1-2; a possible D gene is TRBD1 (5 bases). Germline V gene data show CDR1 as SSHAT and CDR2 as FNYEAQ (reference sequence). This CDR3 comprises 12 residues.

The rearrangement links TRBV5-6 to TRBJ2-7; unclear D gene. CDR1 and CDR2 from the germline V gene are SGHDT and YYEEEE. V gave up 4 bases and J gave up 3 bases, with 14 bases separating them. The length of the CDR3 is 14 residues. The CDR3 DNA reads TGTGCCAGCAGCCAAGCCTTCACCTTCTACGAGCAGTACTTC. As protein: CASSQAFTFYEQYF.

This clone was seen only once. The chain couples TRBV4-1 to TRBJ2-4, with D possibly TRBD1 on 6 matching bases. Trimming took 1 base from V and 1 from J, leaving 26 bases between them. Looked up from germline, CDR1 is MGHRA and CDR2 is YSYEKL. The CDR3 contains 21 residues. The CDR3 sequence is CASSQATSWGHQRRAKNIQYF. The CDR3 bases are TGCGCCAGCAGCCAAGCCACCTCTTGGGGACACCAAAGGAGGGCCAAAAACATTCAGTACTTC.

The genes are TRBV11-2 and TRBJ2-2; D is possibly TRBD1 (7 bases). Trimming cost V 5 bases and J 5 bases, with 15 bases left between them. The CDR3 runs 15 residues. Germline CDR1 is SGHAT and CDR2 is FQNNGV. CDR3 sequence (DNA): TGTGCCAGCAGCCCGACAGGGAGGATTACCGGGGAGCTGTTTTTT. Its translation is CASSPTGRITGELFF.

The V and J genes are TRBV19 and TRBJ2-1, with D possibly matching TRBD1 (6 bases). Deletions cut 3 bases from V and 0 bases from J, with 12 bases between. Germline V gene data show CDR1 as LNHDA and CDR2 as SQIVND (reference sequence). The CDR3 covers 16 residues. The CDR3 reads CASSIRGSSSYNEQFF. For the CDR3, the DNA is TGTGCCAGTAGTATCAGGGGTTCGAGCTCCTACAATGAGCAGTTCTTC.

The V and J genes are TRBV5-4 and TRBJ1-1; 8 bases are shared with TRBD1. CDR1 SGHNT and CDR2 YYREEE come from the germline V gene (reference sequence). The CDR3 spans 18 residues. V shed 0 bases and J 0 bases; nucleotides not matched to a gene: 10. CDR3 residues: CASSLGSRQGRMNTEAFF. As DNA, the CDR3 is TGTGCCAGCAGCTTGGGGTCTCGACAGGGGCGTATGAACACTGAAGCTTTCTTT.

The chain combines TRBV6-6 with TRBJ1-6, with TRBD1 matching over 9 bases. With 7 bases clipped from V and 8 bases from J, the junction kept 12 bases outside the gene matches. This CDR3 is built from 16 residues. Germline V gives CDR1 MNHNY, CDR2 SVGAGI (reference sequence). The CDR3 DNA reads as TGTGCCAGCACGGGCGGCCAGGGACAGGGTTATTCACCCCTCCACTTT. This sequence encodes CASTGGQGQGYSPLHF.

V is TRBV5-4 and J is TRBJ2-1; TRBD2 matches at 11 bases. The germline V gene has CDR1 SGHNT and CDR2 YYREEE (reference sequence). This CDR3 is 16 amino acids long. V lost 3 bases to trimming and J lost 4 bases; unmatched junction nucleotides: 6. The CDR3 coding sequence is TGTGCCAGCAGCTCCGGGACTAGCGGCCGTTACAATGAGCAGTTCTTC. Translation gives CASSSGTSGRYNEQFF.

The chain employs TRBV27 and TRBJ2-7; the match to TRBD1 covers 11 bases. Trimming removed 1 base from V and 4 bases from J; junction bases left unmatched: 3. This CDR3 comprises 15 residues. CDR1 is MNHEY, CDR2 SMNVEV, per germline (reference sequence). CDR3 in amino acids: CASSLWDRGRYEQYF. The CDR3 bases are TGTGCCAGCAGTTTATGGGACAGGGGGAGGTACGAGCAGTACTTC.

V is TRBV11-3 and J is TRBJ2-7, with no clear D. The ends were cut back, 2 bases at V and 2 bases at J, with 10 bases in the middle. Germline V gene lookup returns CDR1 SGHNT and CDR2 YENEEA. The CDR3 runs 14 residues. Written as DNA, the CDR3 is TGTGCCAGCAGCTTACAGGAAGTCCCCTACGAGCAGTACTTC. This gives the protein CASSLQEVPYEQYF.

This clone was seen a single time. This sequence joins TRBV28 and TRBJ2-5, with D perhaps given as TRBD1 or TRBD2 (5 bases each). The germline V and J ends were trimmed by 6 bases and 1 base, with 12 bases remaining between them. The CDR3 runs 14 residues. Germline lookup yields CDR1 MDHEN and CDR2 SYDVKM. CDR3 loop: CASSKGTRQETQYF. The DNA of the CDR3 is TGTGCCAGCAGCAAGGGGACCCGCCAAGAGACCCAGTACTTC.

This chain links TRBV7-9 with TRBJ1-2; D not resolved. The germline V and J ends were trimmed by 5 bases and 6 bases, with 7 bases remaining between them. CDR1 is SEHNR, CDR2 FQNEAQ, per germline (reference sequence). The CDR3 covers 11 residues. CDR3 nucleotides: TGTGCCAGCAGCACCCCAGATGGCTACACCTTC. This sequence encodes CASSTPDGYTF. The variable domain in full, with the rest retrieved from reference TRBV7-9 and TRBJ1-2, is DTGVSQNPRHKITKRGQNVTFRCDPISEHNRLYWYRQTLGQGPEFLTYFQNEAQLEKSRLLSDRFSAERPKGSFSTLEIQRTEQGDSAMYLCASSTPDGYTFGSGTRLTVV.

This chain connects TRBV5-6 to TRBJ2-4, with 7 positions matching TRBD1. Germline CDR1 SGHDT, CDR2 YYEEEE. J gave up 4 bases and V 5 bases, and 9 bases lay outside the gene matches. The CDR3 extends over 15 amino acids. The DNA of the CDR3 is TGTGCCAGCAGTTTTGACAGGGAGTCTAAAAACATTCAGTACTTC. Translation gives CASSFDRESKNIQYF. Using reference TRBV5-6 and TRBJ2-4 for the parts outside the CDR3, the full variable domain is DAGVTQSPTHLIKTRGQQVTLRCSPKSGHDTVSWYQQALGQGPQFIFQYYEEEERQRGNFPDRFSGHQFPNYSSELNVNALLLGDSALYLCASSFDRESKNIQYFGAGTRLSVL.

V usage is TRBV7-2 and J usage is TRBJ2-5, with D perhaps matching TRBD2 (7 bases). CDR3 length: 14 amino acids. Germline assignment: CDR1 SGHTA and CDR2 FQGNSA. The V gene lost 1 base and the J gene lost 4 bases, with 10 bases spanning the gap. DNA of the CDR3: TGTGCCAGCAGCTTAGAGGGAGGGGGAGAGACCCAGTACTTC. Its protein product is CASSLEGGGETQYF.

The chain employs TRBV4-3 and TRBJ2-7; TRBD2 matches 9 bases. Unmatched junction bases numbered 10, after V lost 4 bases and J lost 3 bases. The CDR3 totals 16 residues. The germline CDR1 and CDR2 sequences are LGHNA and YSLEER. For the CDR3, the DNA is TGCGCCAGCAGCCGAGTTATAGCGGGGGCCCTCTACGAGCAGTACTTC. Its protein product is CASSRVIAGALYEQYF.

The V and J genes are TRBV6-7 and TRBJ2-7, with a weak D call TRBD1 (6 bases). TRBV6-7 is an ORF for which the function is uncertain. The CDR3 runs to 14 residues. Trimming stripped 7 bases from V and 2 bases from J, with 15 bases between. As DNA, the CDR3 is TGTGCCAGCAACTTCAGGGGATCCCCCTACGAGCAGTACTTC. This gives the protein CASNFRGSPYEQYF.

The chain carries TRBV28 and TRBJ2-3; 14 bases fit TRBD2. The CDR3 totals 21 residues. CDR1 and CDR2 from the germline V gene are MDHEN and SYDVKM. V trimming: 3 bases; J trimming: 3 bases; junction bases outside the gene matches: 17. CDR3 loop: CASSFLAGLAGDQVGTDTQYF. Here the CDR3 DNA reads TGTGCCAGCAGTTTTTTAGCGGGACTAGCGGGGGACCAGGTCGGGACAGATACGCAGTATTTT. Using reference TRBV28 and TRBJ2-3 for the parts outside the CDR3, the full variable domain is DVKVTQSSRYLVKRTGEKVFLECVQDMDHENMFWYRQDPGLGLRLIYFSYDVKMKEKGDIPEGYSVSREKKERFSLILESASTNQTSMYLCASSFLAGLAGDQVGTDTQYFGPGTRLTVL.

The chain links TRBV5-6 to TRBJ2-3; 12 bases line up with TRBD2. V shed 4 bases and J 9 bases; nucleotides not matched to a gene: 3. The CDR3 loop spans 13 amino acids. Germline V gene sequence: CDR1 SGHDT, CDR2 YYEEEE. The CDR3 loop reads CASSVTSGGTQYF. CDR3 nucleotides: TGTGCCAGCAGCGTGACTAGCGGGGGAACGCAGTATTTT.

The chain combines TRBV5-6 with TRBJ1-5, with D perhaps TRBD1 (6 bases). The CDR3 length is 16 residues. The germline V and J ends were trimmed by 0 bases and 4 bases, with 14 bases remaining between them. Per the germline V gene, CDR1 is SGHDT and CDR2 is YYEEEE. CDR3 DNA sequence: TGTGCCAGCAGCTTGGGAAGGGGGTGGGGTAATCAGCCCCAGCATTTT. It is translated as CASSLGRGWGNQPQHF. The variable domain in full, with the rest retrieved from reference TRBV5-6 and TRBJ1-5, is DAGVTQSPTHLIKTRGQQVTLRCSPKSGHDTVSWYQQALGQGPQFIFQYYEEEERQRGNFPDRFSGHQFPNYSSELNVNALLLGDSALYLCASSLGRGWGNQPQHFGDGTRLSIL.

The chain has TRBV11-2 and TRBJ1-2; TRBD1 matches at 9 bases. Looked up from germline, CDR1 is SGHAT and CDR2 is FQNNGV. CDR3 length: 16 residues. Trimming took 5 bases from V and 0 from J; bases not matched to a gene: 7. Here the CDR3 reads CASSPLRDRANYGYTF. The CDR3 DNA is TGTGCCAGCAGCCCGCTCCGGGACAGGGCTAACTATGGCTACACCTTC.